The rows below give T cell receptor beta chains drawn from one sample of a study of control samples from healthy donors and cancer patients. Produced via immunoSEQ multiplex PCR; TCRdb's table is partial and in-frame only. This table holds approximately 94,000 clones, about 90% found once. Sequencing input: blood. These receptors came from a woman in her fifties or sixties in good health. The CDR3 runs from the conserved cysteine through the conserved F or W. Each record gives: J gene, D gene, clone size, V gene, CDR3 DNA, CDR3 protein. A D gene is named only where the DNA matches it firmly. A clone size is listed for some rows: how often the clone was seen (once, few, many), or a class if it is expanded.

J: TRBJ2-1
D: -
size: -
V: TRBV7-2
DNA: TGTGCCAGCAGCTTAAGGGGGGTTGGGACCTCGAATGAGCAGTTCTTC
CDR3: CASSLRGVGTSNEQFF

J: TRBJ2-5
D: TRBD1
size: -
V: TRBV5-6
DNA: TGTGCCAGCACCCCCCGCCGGACAGGAAAAGAGACCCAGTACTTC
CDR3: CASTPRRTGKETQYF

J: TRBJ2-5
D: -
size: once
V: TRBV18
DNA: TGTGCCAGCTCACCAGTTCCGAACCAAGAGACCCAGTACTTC
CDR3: CASSPVPNQETQYF

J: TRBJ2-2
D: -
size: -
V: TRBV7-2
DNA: TGTGCCAGCAGCTTAGGGGACACAAACACCGGGGAGCTGTTTTTT
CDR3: CASSLGDTNTGELFF

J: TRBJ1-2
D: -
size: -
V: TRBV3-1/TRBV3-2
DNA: TGTGCCAGCAGCCAAGGGGGTAAGGGGCTGAGGGCTAACTATGGCTACACCTTC
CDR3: CASSQGGKGLRANYGYTF

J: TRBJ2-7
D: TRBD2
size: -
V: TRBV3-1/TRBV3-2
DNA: TGTGCCAGCAGCCTCAATAGCGGGGTCTCCTACGAGCAGTACTTC
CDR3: CASSLNSGVSYEQYF

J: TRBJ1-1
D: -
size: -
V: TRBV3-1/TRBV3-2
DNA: TGTGCCAGCAGCCATAGCTTAAACACTGAAGCTTTCTTT
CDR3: CASSHSLNTEAFF

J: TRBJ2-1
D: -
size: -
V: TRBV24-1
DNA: TGTGCCACCAGAGACGGCGTTGGCTCCTACAATGAGCAGTTCTTC
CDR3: CATRDGVGSYNEQFF

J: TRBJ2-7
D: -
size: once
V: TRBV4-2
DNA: TGTGCCAGCAGCCAAGAGTCCACCTACGAGCAGTACTTC
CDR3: CASSQESTYEQYF

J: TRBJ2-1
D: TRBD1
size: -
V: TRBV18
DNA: TGTGCCAGCTCACCGACAGGGGCCGGGAACAATGAGCAGTTCTTC
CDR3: CASSPTGAGNNEQFF

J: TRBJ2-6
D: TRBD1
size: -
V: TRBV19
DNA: TGTGCCAGTAGTATAGGGGCAGGGGGCCTTAGCTCTGGGGCCAACGTCCTGACTTTC
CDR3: CASSIGAGGLSSGANVLTF

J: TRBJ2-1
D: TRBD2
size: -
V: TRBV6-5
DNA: TGTGCCAGCAGGCATGGACTAGCGGGAGGGGATGAGCAGTTCTTC
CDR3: CASRHGLAGGDEQFF

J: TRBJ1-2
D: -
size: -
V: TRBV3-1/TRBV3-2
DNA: TGTGCCAGCAGCCAACCCCAGGCTGATCGTGGCTACACCTTC
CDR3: CASSQPQADRGYTF

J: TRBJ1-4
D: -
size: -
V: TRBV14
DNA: TGTGCCAGCAGCCCGTGGGGGGCTAATGAAAAACTGTTTTTT
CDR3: CASSPWGANEKLFF

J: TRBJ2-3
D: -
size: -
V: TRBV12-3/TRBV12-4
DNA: TGTGCCAGCGGTAGGGAAACGCAGTATTTT
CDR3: CASGRETQYF

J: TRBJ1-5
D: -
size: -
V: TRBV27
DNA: TGTGCCAGTAAAAAGGGGGGCCAGGGGCCCCAGCATTTT
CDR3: CASKKGGQGPQHF

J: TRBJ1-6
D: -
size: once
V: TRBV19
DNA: TGTGCCAGTAGTAACGGACAGCGACTTAATTCACCCCTCCACTTT
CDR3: CASSNGQRLNSPLHF

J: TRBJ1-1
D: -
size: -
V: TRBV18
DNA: TGTGCCAGCTCACCGGGGGCCCGCGGGGCTTTCTTT
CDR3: CASSPGARGAFF

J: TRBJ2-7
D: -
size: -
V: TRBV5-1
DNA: TGCGCCAGCAGCTCGTCCTGGGACGGACCTACGCTGTACTTC
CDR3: CASSSSWDGPTLYF

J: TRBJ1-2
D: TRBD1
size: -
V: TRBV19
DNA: TGTGCCAGTAGTCGGGGGACAGGGAATTGGTATGGCTACACCTTC
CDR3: CASSRGTGNWYGYTF

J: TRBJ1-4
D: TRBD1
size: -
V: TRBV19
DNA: TGTGCCAGTAGTTCTGGGGACAGTTTTGGTGAAAAACTGTTTTTT
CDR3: CASSSGDSFGEKLFF

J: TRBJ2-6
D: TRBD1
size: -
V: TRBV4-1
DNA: TGCGCCAGCAGCCCACAGGACAGGGGGATCCCTGGGGCCAACGTCCTGACTTTC
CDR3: CASSPQDRGIPGANVLTF

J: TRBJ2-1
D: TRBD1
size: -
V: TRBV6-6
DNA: TGTGCCAGCAGTTACCCACCCGGACAGGGGGGGAATGAGCAGTTCTTC
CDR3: CASSYPPGQGGNEQFF

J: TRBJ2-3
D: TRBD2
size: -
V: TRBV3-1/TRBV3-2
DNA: TGTGCCAGCAGCCGCGGACTAGGGGTCAGCTCCGCAAATACGCAGTATTTT
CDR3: CASSRGLGVSSANTQYF

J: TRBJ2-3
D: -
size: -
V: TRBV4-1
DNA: TGCGCCAGCAGGCGGGGGCCCGATACAGATACGCAGTATTTT
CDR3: CASRRGPDTDTQYF

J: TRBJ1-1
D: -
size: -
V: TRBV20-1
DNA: TGCAGTGCTAGTAGAGTTGCGTACACTGAAGCTTTCTTT
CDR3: CSASRVAYTEAFF

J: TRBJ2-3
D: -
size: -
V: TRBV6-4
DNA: TGTGCCAGCAGTGACTCGGGGGGCACAGATACGCAGTATTTT
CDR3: CASSDSGGTDTQYF

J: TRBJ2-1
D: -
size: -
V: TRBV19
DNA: TGTGCCAGTAGTAGCCAGTACAATGAGCAGTTCTTC
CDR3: CASSSQYNEQFF

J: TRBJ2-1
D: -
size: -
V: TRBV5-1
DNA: TGCGCCAGCAGCCCTGGCCTAGATGGCAATGAGCAGTTCTTC
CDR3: CASSPGLDGNEQFF

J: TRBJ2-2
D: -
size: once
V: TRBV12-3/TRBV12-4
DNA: TGTGCCAGCAGTTGGTGGTCCCCCGGGGAGCTGTTTTTT
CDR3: CASSWWSPGELFF

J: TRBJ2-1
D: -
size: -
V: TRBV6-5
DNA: TGTGCCAGCAGTTACGACGACAGCTACAATGAGCAGTTCTTC
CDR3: CASSYDDSYNEQFF

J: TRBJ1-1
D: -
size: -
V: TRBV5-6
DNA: TGTGCCAGCAGCTTGGCCGGGGGAAACACTGAAGCTTTCTTT
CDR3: CASSLAGGNTEAFF

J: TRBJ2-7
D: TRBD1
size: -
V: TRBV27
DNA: TGTGCCAGCAGTCGGTATCAGGGGGCCGGGTACGAGCAGTACTTC
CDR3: CASSRYQGAGYEQYF

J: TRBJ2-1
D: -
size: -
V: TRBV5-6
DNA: TGTGCCAGCAGCTTCGGGGACCCCTACAATGAGCAGTTCTTC
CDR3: CASSFGDPYNEQFF

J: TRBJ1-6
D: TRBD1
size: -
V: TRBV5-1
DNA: TGCGCCAGCAGCCTGACCGCGGGACAGGCATCTTCACCCCTCCACTTT
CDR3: CASSLTAGQASSPLHF

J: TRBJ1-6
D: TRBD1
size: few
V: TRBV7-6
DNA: TGTGCCAGCAGCTCACAGGGGGATGCCTATAATTCACCCCTCCACTTT
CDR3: CASSSQGDAYNSPLHF